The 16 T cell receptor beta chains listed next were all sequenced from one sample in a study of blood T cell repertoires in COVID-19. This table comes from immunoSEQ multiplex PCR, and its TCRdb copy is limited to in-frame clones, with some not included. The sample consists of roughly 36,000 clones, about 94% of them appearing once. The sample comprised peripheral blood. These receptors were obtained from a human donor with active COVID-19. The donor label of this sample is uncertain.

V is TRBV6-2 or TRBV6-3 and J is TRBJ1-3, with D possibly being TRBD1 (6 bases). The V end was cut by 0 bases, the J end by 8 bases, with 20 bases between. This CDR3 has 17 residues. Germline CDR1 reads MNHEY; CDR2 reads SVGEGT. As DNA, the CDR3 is TGTGCCAGCAGTTACTCCGATCACGGACAGCCAGGGGACACCATATATTTT. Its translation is CASSYSDHGQPGDTIYF.

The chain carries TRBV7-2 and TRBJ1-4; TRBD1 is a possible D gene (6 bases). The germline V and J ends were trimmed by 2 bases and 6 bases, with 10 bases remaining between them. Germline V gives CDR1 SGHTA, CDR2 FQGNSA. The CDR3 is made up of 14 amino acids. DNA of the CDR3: TGTGCCAGCAGCTTACAGGGGCGGGATGAAAAACTGTTTTTT. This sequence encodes CASSLQGRDEKLFF.

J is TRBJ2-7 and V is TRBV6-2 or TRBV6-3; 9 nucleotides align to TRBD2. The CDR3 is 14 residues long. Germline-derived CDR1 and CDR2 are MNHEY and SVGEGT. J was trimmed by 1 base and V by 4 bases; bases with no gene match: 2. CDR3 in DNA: TGTGCCAGCAGTTGGACTAGCGATTCCTACGAGCAGTACTTC. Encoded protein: CASSWTSDSYEQYF.

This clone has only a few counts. The CDR3 coding sequence is TGTGCCAGCAGCCCCCTACAGGGGGATCAGCCCCAGCATTTT. Translated, it gives CASSPLQGDQPQHF. The genes are TRBV7-9 and TRBJ1-5; 8 bases map to TRBD1. V trimming: 5 bases; J trimming: 5 bases; junction bases outside the gene matches: 5. CDR1 is SEHNR, CDR2 FQNEAQ, per germline (reference sequence). The CDR3 consists of 14 residues.

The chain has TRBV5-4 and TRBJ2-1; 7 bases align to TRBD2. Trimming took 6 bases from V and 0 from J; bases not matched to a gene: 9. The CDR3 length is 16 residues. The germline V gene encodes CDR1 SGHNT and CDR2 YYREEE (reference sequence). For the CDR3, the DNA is TGTGCCAGCACCCCGACTAGCACTATCTCCTACAATGAGCAGTTCTTC. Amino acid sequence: CASTPTSTISYNEQFF.

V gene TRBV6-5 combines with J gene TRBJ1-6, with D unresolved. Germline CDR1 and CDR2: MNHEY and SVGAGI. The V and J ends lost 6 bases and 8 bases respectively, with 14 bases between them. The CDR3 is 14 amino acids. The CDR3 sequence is CASSKRGLDSPLHF. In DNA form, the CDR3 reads TGTGCCAGCAGCAAGAGAGGGTTGGATTCACCCCTCCACTTT.

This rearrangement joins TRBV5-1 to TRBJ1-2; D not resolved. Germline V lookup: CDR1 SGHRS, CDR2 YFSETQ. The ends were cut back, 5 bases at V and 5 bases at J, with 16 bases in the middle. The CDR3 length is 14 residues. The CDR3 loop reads CASRREGTKYGYTF. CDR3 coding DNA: TGCGCCAGCAGGCGGGAGGGTACGAAGTATGGCTACACCTTC.

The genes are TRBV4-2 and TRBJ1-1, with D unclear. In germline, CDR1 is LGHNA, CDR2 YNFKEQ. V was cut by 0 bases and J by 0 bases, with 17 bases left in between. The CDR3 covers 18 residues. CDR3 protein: CASSQEGSGLRMNTEAFF. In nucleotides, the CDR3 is TGTGCCAGCAGCCAAGAAGGAAGTGGGCTCAGAATGAACACTGAAGCTTTCTTT.

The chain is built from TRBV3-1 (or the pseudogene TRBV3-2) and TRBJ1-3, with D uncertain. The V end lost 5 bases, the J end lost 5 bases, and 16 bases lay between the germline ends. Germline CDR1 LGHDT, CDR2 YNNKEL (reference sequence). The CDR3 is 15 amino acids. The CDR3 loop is CASSYEGRSRNTIYF. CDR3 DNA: TGTGCCAGCAGCTACGAGGGAAGGAGTAGAAACACCATATATTTT.

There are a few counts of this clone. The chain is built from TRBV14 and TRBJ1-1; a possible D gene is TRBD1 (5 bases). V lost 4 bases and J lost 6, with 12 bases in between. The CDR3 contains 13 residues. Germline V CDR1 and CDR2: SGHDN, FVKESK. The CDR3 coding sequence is TGTGCCAGCAGCCCATACCGGGGGGCTGAAGCTTTCTTT. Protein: CASSPYRGAEAFF.

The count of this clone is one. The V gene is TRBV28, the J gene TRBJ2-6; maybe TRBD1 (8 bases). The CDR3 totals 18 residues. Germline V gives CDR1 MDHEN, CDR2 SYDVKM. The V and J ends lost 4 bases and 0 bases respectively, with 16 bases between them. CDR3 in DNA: TGTGCCAGCAGTTCCTCAGGGGGCGGGAGCTCTGGGGCCAACGTCCTGACTTTC. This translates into CASSSSGGGSSGANVLTF. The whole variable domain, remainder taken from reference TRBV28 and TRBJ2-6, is DVKVTQSSRYLVKRTGEKVFLECVQDMDHENMFWYRQDPGLGLRLIYFSYDVKMKEKGDIPEGYSVSREKKERFSLILESASTNQTSMYLCASSSSGGGSSGANVLTFGAGSRLTVL.

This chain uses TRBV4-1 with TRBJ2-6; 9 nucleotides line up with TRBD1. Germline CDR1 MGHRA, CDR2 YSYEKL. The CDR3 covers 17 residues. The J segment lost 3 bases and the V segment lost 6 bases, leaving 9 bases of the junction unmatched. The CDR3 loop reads CASRDRGGGFGANVLTF. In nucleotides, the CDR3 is TGCGCCAGCAGGGACAGGGGAGGAGGCTTTGGGGCCAACGTCCTGACTTTC.

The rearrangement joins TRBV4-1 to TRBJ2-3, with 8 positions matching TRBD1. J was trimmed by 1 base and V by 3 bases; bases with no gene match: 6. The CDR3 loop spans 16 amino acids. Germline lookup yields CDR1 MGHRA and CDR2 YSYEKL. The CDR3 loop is CASSQATGAGTDTQYF. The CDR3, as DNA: TGCGCCAGCAGCCAGGCGACAGGGGCTGGCACAGATACGCAGTATTTT.

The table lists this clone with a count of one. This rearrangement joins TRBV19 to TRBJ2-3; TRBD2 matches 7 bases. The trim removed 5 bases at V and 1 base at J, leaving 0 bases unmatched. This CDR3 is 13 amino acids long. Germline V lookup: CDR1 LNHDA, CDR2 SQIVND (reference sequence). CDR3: CASSRGGTDTQYF. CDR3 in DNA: TGTGCCAGTAGTCGGGGGGGCACAGATACGCAGTATTTT.

CDR3 DNA: TGCGCCAGCAGCCGAGAAACCGGGACACTGAATGAGCAGTTCTTC. This translates into CASSRETGTLNEQFF. The chain combines TRBV4-3 with TRBJ2-1; D is possibly TRBD1 (6 bases). Germline lookup yields CDR1 LGHNA and CDR2 YSLEER. V was pared by 4 bases and J by 7 bases, with 17 bases between. This CDR3 contains 15 residues.

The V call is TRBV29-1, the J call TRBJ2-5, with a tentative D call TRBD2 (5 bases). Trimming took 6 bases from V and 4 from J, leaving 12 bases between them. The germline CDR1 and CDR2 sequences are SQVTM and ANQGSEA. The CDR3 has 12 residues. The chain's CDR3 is CSVAYGGETQYF. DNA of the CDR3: TGCAGCGTCGCATACGGAGGAGAGACCCAGTACTTC.